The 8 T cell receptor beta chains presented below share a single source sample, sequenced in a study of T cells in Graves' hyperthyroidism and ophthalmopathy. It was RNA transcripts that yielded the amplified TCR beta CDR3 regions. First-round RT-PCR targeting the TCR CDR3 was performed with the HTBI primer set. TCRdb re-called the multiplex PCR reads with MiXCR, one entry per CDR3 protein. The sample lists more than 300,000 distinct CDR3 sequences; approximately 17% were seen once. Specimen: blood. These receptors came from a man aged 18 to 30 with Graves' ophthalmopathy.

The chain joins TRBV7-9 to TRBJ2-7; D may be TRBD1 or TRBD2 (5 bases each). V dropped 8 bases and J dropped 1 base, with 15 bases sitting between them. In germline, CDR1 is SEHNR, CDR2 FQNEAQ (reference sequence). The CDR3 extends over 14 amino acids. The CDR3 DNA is TGTGCCAGCCAGAGGGGTTTGACGTCCTACGAGCAGTACTTC. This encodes CASQRGLTSYEQYF.

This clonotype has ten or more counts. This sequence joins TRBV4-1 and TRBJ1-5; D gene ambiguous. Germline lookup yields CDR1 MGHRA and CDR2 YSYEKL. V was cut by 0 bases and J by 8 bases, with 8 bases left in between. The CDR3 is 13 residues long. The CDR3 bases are TGCGCCAGCAGCCAAGATCAGGTGAAGCCCCAGCATTTT. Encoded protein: CASSQDQVKPQHF.

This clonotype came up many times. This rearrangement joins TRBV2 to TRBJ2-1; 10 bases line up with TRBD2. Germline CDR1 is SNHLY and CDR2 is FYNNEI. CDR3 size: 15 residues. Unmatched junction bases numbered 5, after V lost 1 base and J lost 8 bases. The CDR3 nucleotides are TGTGCCAGCAGTGAAGGGCTAGCGGGGGTGTATGAGCAGTTCTTC. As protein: CASSEGLAGVYEQFF.

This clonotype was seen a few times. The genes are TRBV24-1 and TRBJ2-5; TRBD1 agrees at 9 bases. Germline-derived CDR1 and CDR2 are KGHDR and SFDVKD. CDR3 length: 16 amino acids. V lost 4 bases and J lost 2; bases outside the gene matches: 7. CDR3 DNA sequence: TGTGCCACCAGTGAGAGAGCCGGGACAGGGCAAGAGACCCAGTACTTC. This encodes CATSERAGTGQETQYF.

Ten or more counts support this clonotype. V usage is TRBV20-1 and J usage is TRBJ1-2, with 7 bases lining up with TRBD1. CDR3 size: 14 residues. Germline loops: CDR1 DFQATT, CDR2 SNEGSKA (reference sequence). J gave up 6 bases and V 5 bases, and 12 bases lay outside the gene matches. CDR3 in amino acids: CSAGRRQGSDGYTF. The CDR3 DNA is TGCAGTGCTGGGCGGAGACAGGGTAGCGATGGCTACACCTTC.

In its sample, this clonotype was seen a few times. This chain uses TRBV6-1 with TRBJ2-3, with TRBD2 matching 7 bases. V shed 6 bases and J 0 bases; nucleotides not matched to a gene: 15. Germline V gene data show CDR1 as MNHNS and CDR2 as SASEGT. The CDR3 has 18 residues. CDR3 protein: CASSLRSYFSGSTDTQYF. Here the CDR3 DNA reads TGTGCCAGCAGCCTGCGCTCTTACTTTAGCGGGAGCACAGATACGCAGTATTTT.

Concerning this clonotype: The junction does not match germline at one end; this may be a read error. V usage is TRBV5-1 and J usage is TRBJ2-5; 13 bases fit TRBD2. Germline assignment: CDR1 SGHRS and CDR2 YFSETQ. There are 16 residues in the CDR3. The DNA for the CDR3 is TGCGCCAACAGCGGCGCCGGGACTAGCGGGGAAGAGACCCAGTACTTC. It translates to CANSGAGTSGEETQYF.

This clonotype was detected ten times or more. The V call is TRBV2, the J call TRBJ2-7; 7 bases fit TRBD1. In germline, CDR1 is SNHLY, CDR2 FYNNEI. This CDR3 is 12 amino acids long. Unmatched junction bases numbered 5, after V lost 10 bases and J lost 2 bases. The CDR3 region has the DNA TGTGCCATTAGGGACAGTCCCTACGAGCAGTACTTC. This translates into CAIRDSPYEQYF.